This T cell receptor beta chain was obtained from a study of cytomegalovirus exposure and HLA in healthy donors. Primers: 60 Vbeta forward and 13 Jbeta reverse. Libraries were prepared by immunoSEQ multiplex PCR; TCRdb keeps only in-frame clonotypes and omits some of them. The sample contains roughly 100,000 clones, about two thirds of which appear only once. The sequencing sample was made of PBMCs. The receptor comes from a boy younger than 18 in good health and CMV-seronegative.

As DNA, the CDR3 is TGTGCCAGCAGTGGAGACACTGAAGCTTTCTTT. It translates to CASSGDTEAFF. This chain links TRBV28 with TRBJ1-1; no firm D call. The CDR3 consists of 11 residues. V lost 5 bases and J 3 bases, leaving 4 bases between the germline ends. Germline values: CDR1 MDHEN, CDR2 SYDVKM.